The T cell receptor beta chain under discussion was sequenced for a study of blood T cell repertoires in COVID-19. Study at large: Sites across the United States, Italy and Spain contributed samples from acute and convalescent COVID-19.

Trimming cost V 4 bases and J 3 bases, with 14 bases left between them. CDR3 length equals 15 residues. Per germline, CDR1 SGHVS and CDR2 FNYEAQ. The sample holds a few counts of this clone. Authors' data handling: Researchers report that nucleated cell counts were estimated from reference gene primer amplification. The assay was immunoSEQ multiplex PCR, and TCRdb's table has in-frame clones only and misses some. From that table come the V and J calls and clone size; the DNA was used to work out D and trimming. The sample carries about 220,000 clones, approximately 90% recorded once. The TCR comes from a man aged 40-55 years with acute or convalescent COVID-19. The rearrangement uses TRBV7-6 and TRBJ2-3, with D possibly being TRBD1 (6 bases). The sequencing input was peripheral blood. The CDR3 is CASSSRPTGTDTQYF. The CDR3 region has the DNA TGTGCCAGCAGCTCCCGGCCAACAGGGACAGATACGCAGTATTTT. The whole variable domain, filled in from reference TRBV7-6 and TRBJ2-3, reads GAGVSQSPRYKVTKRGQDVALRCDPISGHVSLYWYRQALGQGPEFLTYFNYEAQQDKSGLPNDRFSAERPEGSISTLTIQRTEQRDSAMYRCASSSRPTGTDTQYFGPGTRLTVL.